One and the same sample provided the 31 T cell receptor beta chains below, sequenced in a study of blood T cell repertoires in COVID-19. Measured with immunoSEQ multiplex PCR; TCRdb has only the in-frame clones, and not every one. The table includes over 85,000 clones, around nine tenths detected once. Material for sequencing was peripheral blood. The receptors stem from a human donor with COVID-19, enrolled during active disease. The donor label of this sample is uncertain.

J is TRBJ1-1 and V is TRBV29-1; 12 bases fit TRBD1. Trimming cost V 0 bases and J 6 bases; bases outside gene matches: 5. CDR3 length: 15 amino acids. Germline V gene lookup returns CDR1 SQVTM and CDR2 ANQGSEA. The CDR3 region is CSVEERDRGPAEAFF. The CDR3 bases are TGCAGCGTTGAAGAGAGGGACAGGGGGCCCGCTGAAGCTTTCTTT.

This chain links TRBV7-9 with TRBJ1-2, with a weak D call TRBD1 (6 bases). Germline V lookup: CDR1 SEHNR, CDR2 FQNEAQ (reference sequence). CDR3 size: 14 residues. Deletions cut 2 bases from V and 0 bases from J, with 7 bases between. In DNA, the CDR3 is TGTGCCAGCAGCTTATCAGGGGCTAACTATGGCTACACCTTC. Amino acids: CASSLSGANYGYTF.

The chain recombines TRBV25-1 with TRBJ2-3; 7 bases line up with TRBD2. The CDR3 extends over 16 amino acids. Germline V lookup: CDR1 MGHDK, CDR2 SYGVNS. With V trimmed by 3 bases and J by 0 bases, 6 bases remained unmatched. The DNA for the CDR3 is TGTGCCAGCAGTGACCCGGCAGCGGGGAGCACAGATACGCAGTATTTT. Its translation is CASSDPAAGSTDTQYF.

The V gene is TRBV19, the J gene TRBJ1-4; D is perhaps TRBD1 (6 bases). Trimming took 9 bases from V and 6 from J, leaving 17 bases between them. The CDR3 extends over 14 amino acids. Germline V gene data show CDR1 as LNHDA and CDR2 as SQIVND (reference sequence). The CDR3 reads CASQTGIGHEKLFF. The CDR3 DNA follows: TGTGCCAGCCAAACAGGGATCGGCCATGAAAAACTGTTTTTT.

This clone has a single count. J is TRBJ1-6 and V is TRBV10-3, with unresolved D. This CDR3 spans 15 amino acids. Germline V lookup: CDR1 ENHRY, CDR2 SYGVKD. Between the trimmed V and J ends, which lost 8 bases and 8 bases, there was a span of 19 bases. The CDR3 nucleotides read TGTGCCATCGGCAAATCCACGAACCTTGATTCACCCCTCCACTTT. It is translated as CAIGKSTNLDSPLHF.

The V and J genes are TRBV18 and TRBJ2-7; 7 bases map to TRBD2. CDR3 length: 13 residues. The ends lost 2 bases at V and 4 bases at J; junction bases unmatched: 2. Per the germline V gene, CDR1 is KGHSH and CDR2 is LQKENI. CDR3 sequence: CASSPAAGYEQYF. The CDR3 nucleotides read TGTGCCAGCTCACCAGCAGCGGGGTACGAGCAGTACTTC.

This clone came up once. The chain uses TRBV7-3 and TRBJ2-1; 9 nucleotides line up with TRBD1. Germline V lookup: CDR1 SGHTA, CDR2 FQGTGA. This CDR3 has 15 amino acids. J was trimmed by 9 bases and V by 5 bases; bases with no gene match: 11. This CDR3 reads CASSLQNRGQGEQFF. As DNA, the CDR3 is TGTGCCAGCAGCCTTCAAAACAGGGGGCAGGGTGAGCAGTTCTTC. The complete variable domain, with remaining parts taken from reference TRBV7-3 and TRBJ2-1, reads GAGVSQTPSNKVTEKGKYVELRCDPISGHTALYWYRQSLGQGPEFLIYFQGTGAADDSGLPNDRFFAVRPEGSVSTLKIQRTERGDSAVYLCASSLQNRGQGEQFFGPGTRLTVL.

This clone was detected only a few times. This chain connects TRBV5-1 to TRBJ1-6; D may be TRBD1 (5 bases). Trimming shortened V by 3 bases and J by 8 bases, and 15 bases separated the two germline ends. CDR1 SGHRS and CDR2 YFSETQ come from the germline V gene. This CDR3 spans 15 amino acids. The CDR3 is CASSWSTDRYSPLHF. The CDR3 DNA is TGCGCCAGCAGCTGGTCGACAGATAGGTATTCACCCCTCCACTTT.

This clone has only a few counts. This sequence joins TRBV2 and TRBJ2-7; weak D call: TRBD2 (6 bases). V lost 2 bases and J lost 2, with 13 bases in between. This CDR3 is 15 amino acids long. Germline V gene lookup returns CDR1 SNHLY and CDR2 FYNNEI. CDR3 amino acids: CASSEFRGTPYEQYF. The CDR3 DNA reads as TGTGCCAGCAGTGAATTTCGGGGGACCCCCTACGAGCAGTACTTC.

The chain joins TRBV5-1 to TRBJ2-1; 12 nucleotides line up with TRBD2. The germline CDR1 and CDR2 sequences are SGHRS and YFSETQ. J gave up 8 bases and V 0 bases, and 6 bases lay outside the gene matches. This CDR3 region has 16 residues. This chain's CDR3 is CASSLVASGGADEQFF. CDR3 in DNA: TGCGCCAGCAGCTTGGTCGCTAGCGGGGGGGCGGATGAGCAGTTCTTC.

This sequence joins TRBV5-1 and TRBJ2-1; TRBD1 matches 9 bases. The V segment lost 4 bases and the J segment 4 bases; nucleotides outside the gene matches: 6. The germline V gene encodes CDR1 SGHRS and CDR2 YFSETQ. This CDR3 has 15 residues. For the CDR3, the DNA is TGCGCCAGCAGCCCACAGGGGGCGAGTTACAATGAGCAGTTCTTC. Translation: CASSPQGASYNEQFF.

This clone has a handful of counts. V gene TRBV6-6 combines with J gene TRBJ1-2; D may be TRBD1 (5 bases). In germline, CDR1 is MNHNY, CDR2 SVGAGI (reference sequence). The V and J ends lost 0 bases and 0 bases respectively, with 11 bases between them. This CDR3 is built from 16 residues. CDR3 nucleotides: TGTGCCAGCAGTTACTCGCAAGGGGCGGCTAACTATGGCTACACCTTC. As protein: CASSYSQGAANYGYTF.

The CDR3 spells CASSPRLAGWNEQFF. CDR3 nucleotide sequence: TGTGCCAGCAGTCCCCGACTAGCGGGGTGGAATGAGCAGTTCTTC. The rearrangement uses TRBV6-5 and TRBJ2-1; 11 positions match TRBD2. The ends lost 5 bases at V and 7 bases at J; junction bases unmatched: 7. Germline V CDR1 and CDR2: MNHEY, SVGAGI. This CDR3 contains 15 residues.

The chain's CDR3 is CAWSPGSYGYTF. CDR3 sequence (DNA): TGTGCCTGGAGTCCGGGTTCCTATGGCTACACCTTC. The V call is TRBV30, the J call TRBJ1-2; D ambiguous. The length of the CDR3 is 12 residues. V lost 2 bases, J lost 4 bases, and 8 bases lay in between. The germline V gene has CDR1 GTSNPN and CDR2 SVGIG (reference sequence).

The CDR3 DNA reads TGTGCCATCAGCCCCCTTAGCGCGAGCAACAATGAGCAGTTCTTC. Translation gives CAISPLSASNNEQFF. V usage is TRBV10-3 and J usage is TRBJ2-1, with D possibly matching TRBD2 (5 bases). Germline assignment: CDR1 ENHRY and CDR2 SYGVKD. V was clipped by 6 bases and J by 5 bases, with 17 bases between them. CDR3 size: 15 residues.

The chain couples TRBV5-4 to TRBJ2-3; D is possibly TRBD2 (5 bases). Trimming stripped 3 bases from V and 1 base from J, with 12 bases between. The CDR3 is 15 residues long. The V gene's germline CDR1 is SGHNT and CDR2 YYREEE (reference sequence). This chain's CDR3 is CASSSRLGGTDTQYF. In DNA form, the CDR3 reads TGTGCCAGCAGCTCCAGACTCGGGGGCACAGATACGCAGTATTTT.

This chain's CDR3 is CASSFGVETQYF. As DNA, the CDR3 is TGTGCCAGCAGCTTTGGAGTAGAGACCCAGTACTTC. The chain employs TRBV5-4 and TRBJ2-5; no firm D call. Trimming shortened V by 2 bases and J by 4 bases, and 6 bases separated the two germline ends. The CDR3 is 12 residues long. Germline V gene data show CDR1 as SGHNT and CDR2 as YYREEE (reference sequence).

The V gene is TRBV3-1 (or the pseudogene TRBV3-2), the J gene TRBJ2-7; 7 nucleotides align to TRBD2. The V segment lost 6 bases and the J segment 10 bases; nucleotides outside the gene matches: 6. The germline gives CDR1 LGHDT, CDR2 YNNKEL (reference sequence). The CDR3 has 11 residues. The CDR3 DNA reads as TGTGCCAGCAGTAGTAGCGGGCCACAGTACTTC. Translation: CASSSSGPQYF.

This clone showed up just once. In nucleotides, the CDR3 is TGTGCCAGCACCACGCTATCGGTTTCTGGGGCCAACGTCCTGACTTTC. This sequence encodes CASTTLSVSGANVLTF. The chain recombines TRBV7-6 with TRBJ2-6; D unresolved. V was pared by 7 bases and J by 1 base, with 14 bases between. This CDR3 is built from 16 residues. Germline V CDR1 and CDR2: SGHVS, FNYEAQ.

The chain is built from TRBV24-1 and TRBJ1-1; 9 bases fit TRBD1. Germline V CDR1 and CDR2: KGHDR, SFDVKD. The CDR3 is made up of 14 amino acids. The V and J ends lost 1 base and 10 bases, in that order; junction bases with no gene match: 6. The CDR3 loop reads CATSDFRLTGGAFF. CDR3 coding DNA: TGTGCCACCAGTGATTTCCGGTTGACAGGGGGAGCTTTCTTT.

The chain joins TRBV3-1 (or the pseudogene TRBV3-2) to TRBJ1-1; 10 bases agree with TRBD1. The V and J ends lost 1 base and 4 bases, in that order; junction bases with no gene match: 0. This CDR3 has 14 residues. Germline-derived CDR1 and CDR2 are LGHDT and YNNKEL (reference sequence). The CDR3 reads CASSQGTGGTEAFF. The CDR3, as DNA: TGTGCCAGCAGCCAAGGGACAGGGGGCACTGAAGCTTTCTTT.

This clone has a handful of counts. The chain links TRBV28 to TRBJ1-2; 7 bases agree with TRBD1. The CDR3 totals 14 residues. J lost 7 bases, V lost 4 bases, and 9 bases had no gene match. Germline V gene sequence: CDR1 MDHEN, CDR2 SYDVKM. CDR3 nucleotide sequence: TGTGCCAGCAGTTCAAACACAGGGGAACGTGGCTACACCTTC. Protein product: CASSSNTGERGYTF.

The V and J genes are TRBV7-3 and TRBJ2-2; 9 bases map to TRBD2. This CDR3 contains 16 residues. V shed 0 bases, J shed 2 bases, and the junction held 1 base outside the gene matches. The germline V gene encodes CDR1 SGHTA and CDR2 FQGTGA. CDR3 residues: CASSLTLAGNTGELFF. CDR3 coding DNA: TGTGCCAGCAGCTTAACACTAGCGGGTAACACCGGGGAGCTGTTTTTT.

The chain joins TRBV7-8 to TRBJ1-1; TRBD1 might be the D (5 bases). CDR3 size: 15 residues. V dropped 6 bases and J dropped 1 base, with 15 bases sitting between them. Germline CDR1 is SGHVS and CDR2 is FQNEAQ. The CDR3 DNA follows: TGTGCCAGCAGGTCAAAAGGTGGGGCGAACACTGAAGCTTTCTTT. Residues: CASRSKGGANTEAFF.

This clone is a singleton in its sample. The chain uses TRBV4-1 and TRBJ1-1; 7 positions agree with TRBD1. The germline CDR1 and CDR2 sequences are MGHRA and YSYEKL. V shed 0 bases and J 0 bases; nucleotides not matched to a gene: 1. The length of the CDR3 is 15 residues. CDR3 DNA: TGCGCCAGCAGCCAAGAGACAGGGATGAACACTGAAGCTTTCTTT. Protein sequence: CASSQETGMNTEAFF.

The chain uses TRBV20-1 and TRBJ1-6; 8 bases agree with TRBD1. The CDR3 totals 14 residues. Germline assignment: CDR1 DFQATT and CDR2 SNEGSKA (reference sequence). V gave up 3 bases and J gave up 8 bases; unmatched junction bases: 6. The CDR3 coding sequence is TGCAGTGCTAGTATGGACAGGGCACATTCACCCCTCCACTTT. Protein product: CSASMDRAHSPLHF.

The chain uses TRBV3-1 (or the pseudogene TRBV3-2) and TRBJ2-1; 7 nucleotides align to TRBD2. CDR1 is LGHDT, CDR2 YNNKEL, per germline (reference sequence). This CDR3 contains 15 residues. V lost 0 bases to trimming and J lost 3 bases; unmatched junction nucleotides: 2. CDR3: CASSQEAGIYNEQFF. The CDR3 nucleotides are TGTGCCAGCAGCCAAGAAGCGGGGATCTACAATGAGCAGTTCTTC.

The chain recombines TRBV6-5 with TRBJ1-4; D gene unclear. Germline V gene lookup returns CDR1 MNHEY and CDR2 SVGAGI. This CDR3 has 15 residues. V lost 6 bases, J lost 2 bases, and 13 bases lay in between. CDR3: CASRPGLSTNEKLFF. DNA of the CDR3: TGTGCCAGCAGGCCCGGTTTGTCGACTAATGAAAAACTGTTTTTT.

The chain is built from TRBV5-1 and TRBJ1-3, with a possible D match to TRBD1 (5 bases). Germline lookup yields CDR1 SGHRS and CDR2 YFSETQ. There are 17 residues in the CDR3. V was shortened by 0 bases and J by 0 bases, with 13 bases between the two germline ends. This CDR3 reads CASSLEWTPSSGNTIYF. DNA of the CDR3: TGCGCCAGCAGCTTGGAGTGGACACCGAGCTCTGGAAACACCATATATTTT.

V gene TRBV7-8 combines with J gene TRBJ2-5; possibly TRBD2 for D (6 bases). This CDR3 has 14 residues. Germline CDR1 is SGHVS and CDR2 is FQNEAQ. The V end lost 4 bases, the J end lost 4 bases, and 13 bases lay between the germline ends. The CDR3: CASSYPTGGETQYF. CDR3 DNA sequence: TGTGCCAGCAGCTACCCCACCGGGGGAGAGACCCAGTACTTC.

CDR3 sequence reads: CASSVGTGQADYSYEQYF. CDR3 DNA sequence: TGTGCCAGCAGCGTTGGAACGGGACAGGCAGACTACTCCTACGAGCAGTACTTC. V and J are TRBV9 and TRBJ2-7; TRBD1 agrees at 8 bases. Germline V gene data show CDR1 as SGDLS and CDR2 as YYNGEE. The CDR3 is 18 residues long. V trimming: 2 bases; J trimming: 0 bases; junction bases outside the gene matches: 13.